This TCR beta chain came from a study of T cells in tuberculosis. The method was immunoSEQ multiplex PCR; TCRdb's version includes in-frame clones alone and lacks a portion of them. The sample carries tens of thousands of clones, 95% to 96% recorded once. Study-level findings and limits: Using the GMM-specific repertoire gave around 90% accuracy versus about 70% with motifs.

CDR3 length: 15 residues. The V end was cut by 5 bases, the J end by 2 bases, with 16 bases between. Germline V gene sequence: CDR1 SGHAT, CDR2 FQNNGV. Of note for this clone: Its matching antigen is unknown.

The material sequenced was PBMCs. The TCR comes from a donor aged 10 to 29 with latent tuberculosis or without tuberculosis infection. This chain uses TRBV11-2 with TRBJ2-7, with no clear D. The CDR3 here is CASSPLRGYTYEQYF. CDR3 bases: TGTGCCAGCAGCCCCCTGCGAGGTTATACCTACGAGCAGTACTTC.